This T cell receptor beta chain is from a study of blood T cell repertoires in COVID-19. Study as a whole: Samples came from the United States, Italy and Spain, spanning acute and convalescent COVID-19. The analysed material was cDNA or gDNA that came from T cells, B-cell-depleted T cells, or PBMCs.

Per the authors' pipeline: Quantification of nucleated cells was approximated via reference gene primer amplification. The repertoire was sequenced with immunoSEQ multiplex PCR; TCRdb's copy has only in-frame clones and lacks some. The DNA gave D and trimming, while V, J and clone size come from that table. The table includes tens of thousands of clones, about 93% detected once. The CDR3 has 14 residues. Germline V lookup: CDR1 SGHRS, CDR2 YFSETQ. V was pared by 5 bases and J by 4 bases, with 6 bases of the junction left unmatched. The sequenced material came from peripheral blood. The source is a human donor with active COVID-19. The donor label of this sample is uncertain. V gene TRBV5-1 combines with J gene TRBJ1-3; 7 nucleotides agree with TRBD1. CDR3: CASRDDRAGNTIYF. In nucleotides, the CDR3 is TGCGCCAGCAGAGACGACAGGGCCGGAAACACCATATATTTT.